A selection of T cell receptor beta chains follows, all from one sample in a study of OX40 agonist ivuxolimab in advanced cancers. Data came from immunoSEQ multiplex PCR; TCRdb stores just in-frame clones and leaves some out. The sample lists about 24,000 clones; about four fifths were seen once. The source material was CD4+ or CD8+ T cells sorted from blood, sampled in a trial of the OX40 agonist ivuxolimab. The receptors here all came from an adult with an advanced solid tumor such as melanoma, head and neck, liver or kidney cancer. The CDR3 runs from the conserved cysteine through the conserved F or W. A D gene is named only where the DNA matches it firmly. Size is omitted from some rows. Given values are once, few, many or a class for expanded clones.

v_call: TRBV19; j_call: TRBJ2-3; clone_size: -; d_call: TRBD2; cdr3_aa: CASSIGGSDSDTQYF; cdr3_nt: TGTGCCAGTAGTATCGGCGGGAGCGACTCAGATACGCAGTATTTT
v_call: TRBV29-1; j_call: TRBJ1-2; clone_size: -; d_call: -; cdr3_aa: CSVSITGYYTF; cdr3_nt: TGCAGCGTTTCGATAACAGGGTACTACACCTTC
v_call: TRBV7-9; j_call: TRBJ2-7; clone_size: -; d_call: -; cdr3_aa: CASSEKRAGGASSYEQYF; cdr3_nt: TGTGCCAGCAGCGAAAAGAGGGCAGGGGGGGCGAGCTCCTACGAGCAGTACTTC
v_call: TRBV6-5; j_call: TRBJ2-3; clone_size: few; d_call: -; cdr3_aa: CASSYGGASTDTQYF; cdr3_nt: TGTGCCAGCAGTTACGGGGGGGCGAGCACAGATACGCAGTATTTT
v_call: TRBV7-2; j_call: TRBJ1-3; clone_size: -; d_call: -; cdr3_aa: CASSLDSSGNTIYF; cdr3_nt: TGTGCCAGCAGCTTAGACTCCTCTGGAAACACCATATATTTT
v_call: TRBV21-1; j_call: TRBJ2-7; clone_size: -; d_call: -; cdr3_aa: CASSKAQGPLLAEIYEQYF; cdr3_nt: TGTGCCAGCAGCAAAGCGCAGGGGCCCCTACTAGCGGAGATCTACGAGCAGTACTTC
v_call: TRBV6-5; j_call: TRBJ1-6; clone_size: -; d_call: -; cdr3_aa: CASSYRTDSPLHF; cdr3_nt: TGTGCCAGCAGTTACCGGACAGATTCACCCCTCCACTTT
v_call: TRBV15; j_call: TRBJ1-1; clone_size: -; d_call: TRBD1; cdr3_aa: CATSRGTGVGTEAFF; cdr3_nt: TGTGCCACCAGCAGAGGGACAGGGGTGGGCACTGAAGCTTTCTTT
v_call: TRBV5-5; j_call: TRBJ1-4; clone_size: few; d_call: -; cdr3_aa: CASSDSSNEKLFF; cdr3_nt: TGTGCCAGCAGCGACAGCTCTAATGAAAAACTGTTTTTT
v_call: TRBV4-3; j_call: TRBJ2-1; clone_size: -; d_call: -; cdr3_aa: CASSQDPRGRNEQFF; cdr3_nt: TGCGCCAGCAGCCAAGACCCCAGGGGCCGCAATGAGCAGTTCTTC
v_call: TRBV2; j_call: TRBJ1-5; clone_size: -; d_call: -; cdr3_aa: CASRLTQSGNQPQHF; cdr3_nt: TGTGCCAGCAGACTCACTCAAAGCGGCAATCAGCCCCAGCATTTT
v_call: TRBV7-9; j_call: TRBJ1-1; clone_size: -; d_call: -; cdr3_aa: CASSLAGTANTEAFF; cdr3_nt: TGTGCCAGCAGCTTAGCCGGGACGGCGAACACTGAAGCTTTCTTT
v_call: TRBV7-2; j_call: TRBJ1-1; clone_size: -; d_call: -; cdr3_aa: CASSPYRASVNVEAFF; cdr3_nt: TGTGCCAGCAGCCCGTACAGGGCTTCCGTAAACGTTGAAGCTTTCTTT
v_call: TRBV21-1; j_call: TRBJ2-1; clone_size: -; d_call: -; cdr3_aa: CASCSSRGLDNEQFF; cdr3_nt: TGTGCCAGCTGTTCCTCCAGGGGGCTCGACAATGAGCAGTTCTTC
v_call: TRBV27; j_call: TRBJ2-2; clone_size: -; d_call: -; cdr3_aa: CASSFTDTGELFF; cdr3_nt: TGTGCCAGCAGTTTCACAGACACCGGGGAGCTGTTTTTT
v_call: TRBV27; j_call: TRBJ2-7; clone_size: -; d_call: TRBD1; cdr3_aa: CASSSRTGGYEQYF; cdr3_nt: TGTGCCAGCAGTTCAAGGACAGGAGGCTACGAGCAGTACTTC
v_call: TRBV19; j_call: TRBJ1-3; clone_size: -; d_call: -; cdr3_aa: CASSPEGDLSGNTIYF; cdr3_nt: TGTGCCAGTAGTCCAGAAGGAGACCTCTCTGGAAACACCATATATTTT
v_call: TRBV19; j_call: TRBJ1-2; clone_size: -; d_call: -; cdr3_aa: CASSIEAGLPYGYTF; cdr3_nt: TGTGCCAGTAGTATAGAGGCAGGGCTACCCTATGGCTACACCTTC
v_call: TRBV4-3; j_call: TRBJ1-1; clone_size: -; d_call: -; cdr3_aa: CASSQGGRGDTEAFF; cdr3_nt: TGCGCCAGCAGCCAAGGTGGGAGAGGAGACACTGAAGCTTTCTTT
v_call: TRBV7-2; j_call: TRBJ2-1; clone_size: -; d_call: TRBD2; cdr3_aa: CASSLEASGSFLSYNEQFF; cdr3_nt: TGTGCCAGCAGCTTAGAGGCTAGCGGGAGTTTCCTCTCCTACAATGAGCAGTTCTTC
v_call: TRBV6-5; j_call: TRBJ2-3; clone_size: -; d_call: TRBD1; cdr3_aa: CASSFRGRTDTQYF; cdr3_nt: TGTGCCAGCAGCTTCAGGGGGCGCACAGATACGCAGTATTTT
v_call: TRBV29-1; j_call: TRBJ1-4; clone_size: -; d_call: -; cdr3_aa: CSVDKGRNEKLFF; cdr3_nt: TGCAGCGTTGACAAGGGGCGGAATGAAAAACTGTTTTTT
v_call: TRBV2; j_call: TRBJ1-6; clone_size: once; d_call: -; cdr3_aa: CASSELPRLGSPLHF; cdr3_nt: TGTGCCAGCAGTGAGTTGCCTCGTCTTGGTTCACCCCTCCACTTT
v_call: TRBV5-8; j_call: TRBJ1-5; clone_size: -; d_call: TRBD1; cdr3_aa: CASSLGTGGNQPQHF; cdr3_nt: TGTGCCAGCAGCTTGGGGACAGGGGGCAATCAGCCCCAGCATTTT
v_call: TRBV5-5; j_call: TRBJ2-7; clone_size: -; d_call: -; cdr3_aa: CASSPYLGLYEQYF; cdr3_nt: TGTGCCAGCAGCCCATACTTGGGGTTGTACGAGCAGTACTTC
v_call: TRBV27; j_call: TRBJ2-6; clone_size: once; d_call: -; cdr3_aa: CASRQLRVSGANVLTF; cdr3_nt: TGTGCCAGTCGCCAGCTCAGGGTCTCTGGGGCCAACGTCCTGACTTTC
v_call: TRBV7-2; j_call: TRBJ2-5; clone_size: -; d_call: -; cdr3_aa: CASSSPTGAKETQYF; cdr3_nt: TGTGCCAGCAGCTCACCCACGGGGGCGAAAGAGACCCAGTACTTC
v_call: TRBV7-6; j_call: TRBJ2-5; clone_size: -; d_call: -; cdr3_aa: CASSPPREQETQYF; cdr3_nt: TGTGCCAGCAGCCCACCCCGGGAGCAAGAGACCCAGTACTTC
v_call: TRBV7-8; j_call: TRBJ2-1; clone_size: -; d_call: TRBD2; cdr3_aa: CASSLVGAAGNEQFF; cdr3_nt: TGTGCCAGCAGCTTAGTGGGAGCAGCGGGGAATGAGCAGTTCTTC
v_call: TRBV2; j_call: TRBJ2-5; clone_size: -; d_call: TRBD1; cdr3_aa: CASSFASGTGGSETQYF; cdr3_nt: TGTGCCAGCAGTTTTGCTTCCGGGACAGGGGGAAGCGAGACCCAGTACTTC
v_call: TRBV9; j_call: TRBJ2-7; clone_size: -; d_call: -; cdr3_aa: CASSVGGTVYEQYF; cdr3_nt: TGTGCCAGCAGCGTGGGGGGGACAGTCTACGAGCAGTACTTC
v_call: TRBV30; j_call: TRBJ2-7; clone_size: -; d_call: TRBD1; cdr3_aa: CAWSGRDRGGRGPYEQYF; cdr3_nt: TGTGCCTGGAGTGGCCGGGACAGGGGAGGGCGGGGTCCCTACGAGCAGTACTTC
v_call: TRBV5-4; j_call: TRBJ2-7; clone_size: medium-sized; d_call: TRBD2; cdr3_aa: CASSLVPSGRGLYEQYF; cdr3_nt: TGTGCCAGCAGCTTGGTCCCTAGCGGGAGGGGACTTTACGAGCAGTACTTC
v_call: TRBV7-6; j_call: TRBJ2-5; clone_size: -; d_call: -; cdr3_aa: CASSSRQETQYF; cdr3_nt: TGTGCCAGCAGCTCCAGACAAGAGACCCAGTACTTC
v_call: TRBV11-2; j_call: TRBJ2-7; clone_size: -; d_call: -; cdr3_aa: CASSFIRLNEQYF; cdr3_nt: TGTGCCAGCAGCTTTATAAGGTTAAACGAGCAGTACTTC
v_call: TRBV30; j_call: TRBJ2-3; clone_size: once; d_call: -; cdr3_aa: CAWSVGGDTQYF; cdr3_nt: TGTGCCTGGAGTGTAGGAGGGGATACGCAGTATTTT
v_call: TRBV19; j_call: TRBJ2-5; clone_size: -; d_call: -; cdr3_aa: CASSIVSGQETQYF; cdr3_nt: TGTGCCAGTAGTATCGTTAGCGGCCAAGAGACCCAGTACTTC
v_call: TRBV5-1; j_call: TRBJ2-1; clone_size: -; d_call: TRBD2; cdr3_aa: CASSSTSGEYNEQFF; cdr3_nt: TGCGCCAGCAGCTCCACTAGCGGGGAATACAATGAGCAGTTCTTC
v_call: TRBV19; j_call: TRBJ1-5; clone_size: -; d_call: -; cdr3_aa: CASSMAGGGQPQHF; cdr3_nt: TGTGCCAGTAGTATGGCTGGGGGGGGTCAGCCCCAGCATTTT
v_call: TRBV9; j_call: TRBJ2-1; clone_size: -; d_call: -; cdr3_aa: CASSASGDEQFF; cdr3_nt: TGTGCCAGCAGCGCCTCTGGGGATGAGCAGTTCTTC
v_call: TRBV18; j_call: TRBJ1-4; clone_size: -; d_call: -; cdr3_aa: CASSPREGTNEKLFF; cdr3_nt: TGTGCCAGCTCACCACGGGAGGGAACTAATGAAAAACTGTTTTTT
v_call: TRBV4-3; j_call: TRBJ1-2; clone_size: -; d_call: -; cdr3_aa: CASSLSAKSNYGYTF; cdr3_nt: TGCGCCAGCAGCCTCTCAGCTAAGTCAAACTATGGCTACACCTTC
v_call: TRBV7-9; j_call: TRBJ1-5; clone_size: few; d_call: -; cdr3_aa: CASSLDGYGQPQHF; cdr3_nt: TGTGCCAGCAGCTTAGACGGGTACGGTCAGCCCCAGCATTTT
v_call: TRBV5-6; j_call: TRBJ2-3; clone_size: -; d_call: TRBD1; cdr3_aa: CASSPQGQGVTDTQYF; cdr3_nt: TGTGCCAGCAGCCCTCAGGGACAGGGGGTTACAGATACGCAGTATTTT
v_call: TRBV27; j_call: TRBJ2-2; clone_size: -; d_call: TRBD2; cdr3_aa: CASTAGGPGGELFF; cdr3_nt: TGTGCCAGCACAGCGGGGGGGCCTGGCGGGGAGCTGTTTTTT
v_call: TRBV7-2; j_call: TRBJ2-7; clone_size: -; d_call: TRBD2; cdr3_aa: CASSLTAGGPSSYEQYF; cdr3_nt: TGTGCCAGCAGCTTAACAGCGGGAGGCCCTAGCTCCTACGAGCAGTACTTC
v_call: TRBV18; j_call: TRBJ1-5; clone_size: few; d_call: -; cdr3_aa: CASRGGEGQPQHF; cdr3_nt: TGTGCCAGCCGGGGGGGCGAGGGTCAGCCCCAGCATTTT